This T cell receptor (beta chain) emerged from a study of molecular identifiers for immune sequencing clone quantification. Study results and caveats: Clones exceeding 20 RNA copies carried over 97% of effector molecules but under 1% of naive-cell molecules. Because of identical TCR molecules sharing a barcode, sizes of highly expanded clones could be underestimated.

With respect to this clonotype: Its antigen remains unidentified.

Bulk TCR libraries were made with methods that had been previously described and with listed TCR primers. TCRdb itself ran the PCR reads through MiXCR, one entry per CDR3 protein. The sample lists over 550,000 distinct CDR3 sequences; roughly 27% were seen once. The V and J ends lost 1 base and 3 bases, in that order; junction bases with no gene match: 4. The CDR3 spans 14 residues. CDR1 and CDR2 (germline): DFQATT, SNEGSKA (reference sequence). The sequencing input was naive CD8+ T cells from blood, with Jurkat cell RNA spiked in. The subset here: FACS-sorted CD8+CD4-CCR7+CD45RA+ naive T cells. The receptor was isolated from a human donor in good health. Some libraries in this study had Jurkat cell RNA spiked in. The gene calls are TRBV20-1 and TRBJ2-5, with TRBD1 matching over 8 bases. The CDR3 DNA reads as TGCAGTGCTAGAGGAGACAGGGGAGAAGAGACCCAGTACTTC. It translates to CSARGDRGEETQYF.